The 29 T cell receptor beta chains below were found in one sample sequenced in a study of cytomegalovirus exposure and HLA in healthy donors. PCR used 60 Vbeta primers and 13 Jbeta primers. The method was immunoSEQ multiplex PCR; TCRdb's version includes in-frame clones alone and lacks a portion of them. Of around 140,000 clones listed, approximately 80% are singletons. Sequenced input: PBMCs. Receptors originate from a man aged 45 to 65 in good health and CMV-seronegative.

This clone was seen once. A junction boundary mismatches the germline segment, possibly from a read error. J is TRBJ2-7 and V is TRBV7-7; D might be TRBD1 (6 bases). Germline assignment: CDR1 SSHAT and CDR2 FNYEAQ (reference sequence). The CDR3 is 13 amino acids. Written as DNA, the CDR3 is TGTGCTAGCAGCCGGGACATCTCTGGCGAGCAGTACTTC. Its translation is CASSRDISGEQYF.

The chain has TRBV6-5 and TRBJ1-2; 7 nucleotides align to TRBD1. V gave up 5 bases and J gave up 2 bases; unmatched junction bases: 5. This CDR3 comprises 14 residues. Germline loops: CDR1 MNHEY, CDR2 SVGAGI. This CDR3 is CASSPGDRNYGYTF. CDR3 in DNA: TGTGCCAGCAGTCCCGGGGACAGAAACTATGGCTACACCTTC.

This sequence joins TRBV10-2 and TRBJ1-4, with 7 bases that match TRBD1. The V segment lost 6 bases and the J segment 6 bases; nucleotides outside the gene matches: 10. Germline V gene lookup returns CDR1 WSHSY and CDR2 SAAADI. The CDR3 runs to 15 residues. CDR3 protein: CASSSWTGGDEKLFF. Written as DNA, the CDR3 is TGCGCCAGCAGCTCCTGGACAGGAGGGGATGAAAAACTGTTTTTT.

The gene calls are TRBV19 and TRBJ1-5; D is ambiguous. V dropped 3 bases and J dropped 7 bases, with 13 bases sitting between them. The CDR3 consists of 14 residues. Looked up from germline, CDR1 is LNHDA and CDR2 is SQIVND (reference sequence). CDR3 DNA: TGTGCCAGTAGTATTGAAAGCGGGAACCAGCCCCAGCATTTT. It specifies CASSIESGNQPQHF.

The chain recombines TRBV2 with TRBJ1-5; 8 bases are a match to TRBD1. The CDR3 loop spans 13 amino acids. Unmatched junction bases numbered 3, after V lost 6 bases and J lost 5 bases. The germline CDR1 and CDR2 sequences are SNHLY and FYNNEI. This chain's CDR3 is CASSLDRDQPQHF. The CDR3 DNA sequence: TGTGCCAGCAGCCTGGACAGGGATCAGCCCCAGCATTTT.

This clone was detected only a few times. The chain recombines TRBV29-1 with TRBJ1-4; 7 nucleotides match TRBD1. Germline V gives CDR1 SQVTM, CDR2 ANQGSEA. The junction had 4 bases not matched to a gene; V was cut back by 7 bases and J by 5 bases. This CDR3 has 12 amino acids. CDR3 in amino acids: CSAGTVNEKLFF. CDR3 in DNA: TGCAGCGCTGGGACAGTAAATGAAAAACTGTTTTTT.

The V and J genes are TRBV28 and TRBJ2-2, with TRBD1 identical over 7 bases. The CDR3 length is 17 residues. The V gene end was trimmed by 5 bases and the J gene end by 0 bases; junction bases not matched to a gene: 9. From germline, CDR1 is MDHEN and CDR2 SYDVKM. In DNA, the CDR3 is TGTGCCAGCAGTCCCCCCCCCGGACAGGCGAACACCGGGGAGCTGTTTTTT. Translated: CASSPPPGQANTGELFF.

This chain joins TRBV5-3 and TRBJ2-3, with 9 positions matching TRBD1. TRBV5-3 is filed as an ORF, its function uncertain. With V trimmed by 0 bases and J by 0 bases, 5 bases remained unmatched. The CDR3 runs to 17 residues. CDR3 protein: CARSLARDRESTDTQYF. The CDR3, as DNA: TGTGCCAGAAGCTTGGCCCGGGACAGGGAGAGCACAGATACGCAGTATTTT.

DNA of the CDR3: TGCGCCAGCAGCTTTCTAGTCGGGACAGGCAATGAGCAGTTCTTC. It yields the protein CASSFLVGTGNEQFF. The rearrangement uses TRBV5-1 and TRBJ2-1; 8 nucleotides agree with TRBD1. V shed 2 bases, J shed 6 bases, and the junction held 7 bases outside the gene matches. This CDR3 comprises 15 residues. CDR1 and CDR2 from the germline V gene are SGHRS and YFSETQ. The full variable domain, rest sourced from reference TRBV5-1 and TRBJ2-1, is KAGVTQTPRYLIKTRGQQVTLSCSPISGHRSVSWYQQTPGQGLQFLFEYFSETQRNKGNFPGRFSGRQFSNSRSEMNVSTLELGDSALYLCASSFLVGTGNEQFFGPGTRLTVL.

CDR3 sequence: CASSDLGQGPTDTQYF. In DNA, the CDR3 is TGTGCCAGCAGTGACCTCGGACAGGGTCCCACAGATACGCAGTATTTT. V usage is TRBV25-1 and J usage is TRBJ2-3; 8 bases are shared with TRBD1. Germline V gives CDR1 MGHDK, CDR2 SYGVNS. V was pared by 3 bases and J by 2 bases, with 7 bases of the junction left unmatched. The CDR3 contains 16 residues.

The chain uses TRBV7-9 and TRBJ1-1; D might be TRBD1 (5 bases). Germline V gives CDR1 SEHNR, CDR2 FQNEAQ (reference sequence). This CDR3 is built from 14 residues. Trimming took off 1 base at V and 3 bases at J, with 9 bases between the two ends. CDR3 in amino acids: CASSLETAHTEAFF. CDR3 bases: TGTGCCAGCAGCTTAGAGACAGCGCACACTGAAGCTTTCTTT.

This chain links TRBV19 with TRBJ1-5; 7 bases align to TRBD1. CDR1 and CDR2 (germline): LNHDA, SQIVND (reference sequence). The CDR3 contains 13 residues. J was trimmed by 2 bases and V by 7 bases; bases with no gene match: 2. This CDR3 is CASKGGGNQPQHF. CDR3 bases: TGTGCCAGTAAAGGGGGCGGCAATCAGCCCCAGCATTTT.

The chain is built from TRBV5-4 and TRBJ2-3; the D gene is possibly TRBD2 (5 bases). Germline V gene data show CDR1 as SGHNT and CDR2 as YYREEE (reference sequence). V was shortened by 4 bases and J by 4 bases, with 10 bases between the two germline ends. The CDR3 totals 13 residues. The chain's CDR3 is CASSPDSPDTQYF. The CDR3 coding sequence is TGTGCCAGCAGCCCGGACTCTCCAGATACGCAGTATTTT.

The chain uses TRBV29-1 and TRBJ2-3, with D perhaps TRBD1 (6 bases). CDR3 size: 13 residues. Between the trimmed V and J ends, which lost 4 bases and 9 bases, there was a span of 17 bases. Germline V gene lookup returns CDR1 SQVTM and CDR2 ANQGSEA. The CDR3: CSVGGLGAGTQYF. CDR3 coding DNA: TGCAGCGTTGGAGGACTGGGGGCTGGGACGCAGTATTTT.

The chain joins TRBV11-2 to TRBJ1-2, with 7 nucleotides matching TRBD1. Germline V gene lookup returns CDR1 SGHAT and CDR2 FQNNGV. This CDR3 has 11 amino acids. Trimming took 5 bases from V and 13 from J; bases not matched to a gene: 7. The CDR3 coding sequence is TGTGCCAGCAGCCTAGGACAGGCGCCCACCTTC. This translates into CASSLGQAPTF.

The V and J genes are TRBV5-6 and TRBJ2-7; D may be TRBD2 (5 bases). CDR1 SGHDT and CDR2 YYEEEE come from the germline V gene. The V end lost 5 bases, the J end lost 3 bases, and 21 bases lay between the germline ends. The CDR3 loop spans 16 amino acids. CDR3 bases: TGTGCCAGCAGTTCGTTGGCGGGTGGTGGGAGCTACGAGCAGTACTTC. Translating it yields CASSSLAGGGSYEQYF.

The chain couples TRBV9 to TRBJ1-2, with TRBD1 identical over 9 bases. J lost 2 bases, V lost 6 bases, and 5 bases had no gene match. The CDR3 covers 14 residues. The V gene's germline CDR1 is SGDLS and CDR2 YYNGEE. In DNA, the CDR3 is TGTGCCAGCACGAAGGACAGGGGCAACTATGGCTACACCTTC. Translated: CASTKDRGNYGYTF. Supplemented by reference TRBV9 and TRBJ1-2, the full variable domain reads DSGVTQTPKHLITATGQRVTLRCSPRSGDLSVYWYQQSLDQGLQFLIQYYNGEERAKGNILERFSAQQFPDLHSELNLSSLELGDSALYFCASTKDRGNYGYTFGSGTRLTVV.

This clone has just one count. V gene TRBV5-1 combines with J gene TRBJ1-3; no definite D call. This CDR3 comprises 15 residues. Looked up from germline, CDR1 is SGHRS and CDR2 is YFSETQ. V was clipped by 6 bases and J by 3 bases, with 16 bases between them. The CDR3 reads CASISGPGGGNTIYF. CDR3 coding DNA: TGCGCCAGCATTTCCGGGCCGGGAGGTGGAAACACCATATATTTT.

The chain is built from TRBV30 and TRBJ2-3, with 7 bases matching TRBD2. The germline V gene has CDR1 GTSNPN and CDR2 SVGIG (reference sequence). V was clipped by 7 bases and J by 2 bases; unmatched bases: 6. CDR3 size: 13 residues. CDR3 sequence reads: CASHRDYTDTQYF. The CDR3 DNA reads TGTGCCTCACACCGGGACTACACAGATACGCAGTATTTT.

The chain is built from TRBV5-1 and TRBJ1-1, with a weak D call TRBD1 (5 bases). The germline CDR1 and CDR2 sequences are SGHRS and YFSETQ. The CDR3 is 16 residues long. V gave up 0 bases and J gave up 4 bases, with 16 bases separating them. CDR3 amino acids: CASSLDFPTVVTEAFF. Here the CDR3 DNA reads TGCGCCAGCAGCTTGGATTTCCCGACAGTAGTCACTGAAGCTTTCTTT.

The rearrangement uses TRBV5-6 and TRBJ1-4, with D perhaps TRBD1 (5 bases). With 2 bases removed from V and 8 bases from J, the gap between germline ends came to 13 bases. The CDR3 extends over 14 amino acids. Germline V gene lookup returns CDR1 SGHDT and CDR2 YYEEEE. Written as DNA, the CDR3 is TGTGCCAGCAGCTTATCGGGACTAGGGGAAAAACTGTTTTTT. It is translated as CASSLSGLGEKLFF. The full variable domain, rest sourced from reference TRBV5-6 and TRBJ1-4, is DAGVTQSPTHLIKTRGQQVTLRCSPKSGHDTVSWYQQALGQGPQFIFQYYEEEERQRGNFPDRFSGHQFPNYSSELNVNALLLGDSALYLCASSLSGLGEKLFFGSGTQLSVL.

The chain uses TRBV11-3 and TRBJ2-7; 8 bases line up with TRBD1. Trimming at V came to 4 bases and at J to 2 bases, leaving 13 bases not matched to a gene. The CDR3 length is 17 residues. Germline-derived CDR1 and CDR2 are SGHNT and YENEEA. Here the CDR3 DNA reads TGTGCCAGCAGCTCGAGGGGGACAGGAGTAAATCCCTACGAGCAGTACTTC. Its protein product is CASSSRGTGVNPYEQYF.

The chain combines TRBV27 with TRBJ1-1; D might be TRBD1 (6 bases). CDR1 is MNHEY, CDR2 SMNVEV, per germline (reference sequence). This CDR3 is built from 16 residues. V dropped 5 bases and J dropped 2 bases, with 18 bases sitting between them. The CDR3 sequence is CASSLKTQGINTEAFF. The CDR3 DNA is TGTGCCAGCAGTCTTAAGACTCAGGGGATAAACACTGAAGCTTTCTTT.

This sequence joins TRBV4-2 and TRBJ2-1; 10 nucleotides agree with TRBD2. V lost 5 bases and J lost 3; bases outside the gene matches: 7. The CDR3 is 16 residues long. From germline, CDR1 is LGHNA and CDR2 YNFKEQ. The chain's CDR3 is CASSSIRTSGYNEQFF. As DNA, the CDR3 is TGTGCCAGCAGCTCCATCAGGACTAGCGGCTACAATGAGCAGTTCTTC.

V is TRBV6-6 and J is TRBJ2-5; TRBD1 agrees at 8 bases. The DNA end is more similar to TRBJ2-7, so the J call may be wrong. The CDR3 has 14 residues. Germline loops: CDR1 MNHNY, CDR2 SVGAGI (reference sequence). Here the CDR3 reads CASRTTGAGYEQYF. In DNA, the CDR3 is TGTGCCAGCAGGACGACAGGGGCAGGCTACGAGCAGTACTTC.

The chain recombines TRBV27 with TRBJ2-7, with D possibly TRBD1 on 6 matching bases. The V end lost 6 bases, the J end lost 2 bases, and 14 bases lay between the germline ends. Germline CDR1 MNHEY, CDR2 SMNVEV (reference sequence). The CDR3 has 14 amino acids. The chain's CDR3 is CASSPDRPTYEQYF. CDR3 DNA: TGTGCCAGCAGCCCCGACAGGCCCACCTACGAGCAGTACTTC.

The chain combines TRBV28 with TRBJ2-7, with TRBD2 matching over 7 bases. CDR3 size: 14 residues. Trimming cost V 5 bases and J 2 bases; bases outside gene matches: 6. Germline-derived CDR1 and CDR2 are MDHEN and SYDVKM. As DNA, the CDR3 is TGTGCCAGCAGTCCATCTAGCGGCCCCTACGAGCAGTACTTC. It specifies CASSPSSGPYEQYF.

The chain recombines TRBV4-2 with TRBJ1-1; 7 bases match TRBD1. CDR3 length: 16 amino acids. Germline CDR1 reads LGHNA; CDR2 reads YNFKEQ. Trimming removed 3 bases from V and 9 bases from J; junction bases left unmatched: 16. The CDR3 protein is CASSHLGQHEGAKAFF. The CDR3 coding sequence is TGTGCCAGCAGCCACCTAGGACAGCACGAGGGGGCTAAAGCTTTCTTT.

This clone was observed once. This chain joins TRBV5-1 and TRBJ1-1; 7 positions agree with TRBD1. The CDR3 is made up of 15 amino acids. Germline CDR1 reads SGHRS; CDR2 reads YFSETQ. Trimming removed 8 bases from V and 1 base from J; junction bases left unmatched: 11. The CDR3 DNA is TGCGCCAGTGGGGGAAAAGGGGGCCAGAACACTGAAGCTTTCTTT. It encodes CASGGKGGQNTEAFF.